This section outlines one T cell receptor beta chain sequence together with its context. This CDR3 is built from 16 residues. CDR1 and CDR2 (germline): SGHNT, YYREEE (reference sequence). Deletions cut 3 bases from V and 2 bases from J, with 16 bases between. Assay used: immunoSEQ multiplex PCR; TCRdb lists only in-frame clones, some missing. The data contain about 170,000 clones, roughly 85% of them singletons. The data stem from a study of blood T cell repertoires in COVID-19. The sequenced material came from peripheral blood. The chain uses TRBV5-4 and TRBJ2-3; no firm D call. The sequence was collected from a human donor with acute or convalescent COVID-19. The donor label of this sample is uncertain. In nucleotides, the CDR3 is TGTGCCAGCAGCTCGCAAACACGGGTTTCCACAGATACGCAGTATTTT. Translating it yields CASSSQTRVSTDTQYF.